These 14 T cell receptor beta chains came from one sample sequenced in a study of cytomegalovirus exposure and HLA in healthy donors. 13 Jbeta primers and 60 Vbeta primers were used for the PCR. Sequencing used immunoSEQ multiplex PCR; TCRdb keeps in-frame clones, though not all of them. This sample has 150,000 to 200,000 clones, with 77% found just once. Specimen: PBMCs. Receptors originate from a man younger than 35 in good health and CMV-seronegative.

The gene calls are TRBV5-4 and TRBJ1-6; D is unresolved. The germline V and J ends were trimmed by 3 bases and 7 bases, with 11 bases remaining between them. CDR3 length: 14 residues. Germline assignment: CDR1 SGHNT and CDR2 YYREEE (reference sequence). CDR3 nucleotide sequence: TGTGCCAGCAGCTCGAACACAAAAAATTCACCCCTCCACTTT. Residues: CASSSNTKNSPLHF.

The chain joins TRBV30 to TRBJ2-7; D remains ambiguous. The CDR3 loop spans 13 amino acids. The V gene's germline CDR1 is GTSNPN and CDR2 SVGIG (reference sequence). Trimming removed 8 bases from V and 2 bases from J, with 16 bases in between. CDR3 in amino acids: CAQRQREAYEQYF. The CDR3 coding sequence is TGTGCCCAGCGCCAGCGAGAGGCCTACGAGCAGTACTTC. Variable domain in full (rest from reference TRBV30 and TRBJ2-7): SQTIHQWPATLVQPVGSPLSLECTVEGTSNPNLYWYRQAAGRGLQLLFYSVGIGQISSEVPQNLSASRPQDRQFILSSKKLLLSDSGFYLCAQRQREAYEQYFGPGTRLTVT.

J is TRBJ1-3 and V is TRBV29-1, with 7 bases that match TRBD1. Germline V lookup: CDR1 SQVTM, CDR2 ANQGSEA. Losses at the gene ends were 4 bases for V and 0 bases for J; bases not matched to a gene: 0. This CDR3 comprises 13 residues. CDR3 sequence reads: CSVGDSSGNTIYF. CDR3 sequence (DNA): TGCAGCGTTGGGGACAGCTCTGGAAACACCATATATTTT. Supplemented by reference TRBV29-1 and TRBJ1-3, the full variable domain reads SAVISQKPSRDICQRGTSLTIQCQVDSQVTMMFWYRQQPGQSLTLIATANQGSEATYESGFVIDKFPISRPNLTFSTLTVSNMSPEDSSIYLCSVGDSSGNTIYFGEGSWLTVV.

V usage is TRBV13 and J usage is TRBJ2-7; 13 bases fit TRBD2. V trimming: 4 bases; J trimming: 1 base; junction bases outside the gene matches: 1. The CDR3 runs 15 residues. Germline CDR1 is PRHDT and CDR2 is FYEKMQ (reference sequence). The CDR3: CASSWGLAGSYEQYF. CDR3 coding DNA: TGTGCCAGCAGCTGGGGACTAGCGGGATCCTACGAGCAGTACTTC.

The chain combines TRBV7-6 with TRBJ1-1; unclear D gene. Trimming removed 0 bases from V and 5 bases from J, with 19 bases in between. This CDR3 has 17 residues. Looked up from germline, CDR1 is SGHVS and CDR2 is FNYEAQ. CDR3 nucleotide sequence: TGTGCCAGCAGCTTAGCGGAGCAGGCGGGTCTAAATACTGAAGCTTTCTTT. This sequence encodes CASSLAEQAGLNTEAFF.

This chain joins TRBV14 and TRBJ1-1; 9 bases are a match to TRBD1. Germline V lookup: CDR1 SGHDN, CDR2 FVKESK. The CDR3 runs to 16 residues. Unmatched junction bases numbered 7, after V lost 2 bases and J lost 3 bases. For the CDR3, the DNA is TGTGCCAGCAGCCAAACAGACAGGGGGGCGGACACTGAAGCTTTCTTT. Translating it yields CASSQTDRGADTEAFF.

This sequence joins TRBV13 and TRBJ2-6; D possibly corresponds to TRBD1 (6 bases). V lost 5 bases and J lost 8, with 13 bases in between. Germline V gene data show CDR1 as PRHDT and CDR2 as FYEKMQ (reference sequence). There are 14 residues in the CDR3. Here the CDR3 reads CASSPTTGPNVLTF. The CDR3 DNA sequence: TGTGCCAGCAGCCCAACCACAGGGCCCAACGTCCTGACTTTC.

The genes are TRBV18 and TRBJ1-1; D ambiguous. The V gene's germline CDR1 is KGHSH and CDR2 LQKENI. There are 16 residues in the CDR3. With 0 bases removed from V and 3 bases from J, the gap between germline ends came to 14 bases. The CDR3 DNA reads as TGTGCCAGCTCACCACCCCGGCGGGCCTTTCACACTGAAGCTTTCTTT. This gives the protein CASSPPRRAFHTEAFF.

This clone was seen a few times. V and J are TRBV11-2 and TRBJ1-4; 7 positions match TRBD1. J gave up 8 bases and V 4 bases, and 7 bases lay outside the gene matches. The CDR3 is made up of 14 amino acids. Germline assignment: CDR1 SGHAT and CDR2 FQNNGV. The CDR3 sequence: CASSSTGIREKLFF. CDR3 nucleotides: TGTGCCAGCAGCTCGACAGGGATTAGGGAAAAACTGTTTTTT.

CDR3 protein: CATNGGGSYNEQFF. DNA for the CDR3: TGTGCCACTAATGGGGGCGGCAGCTACAATGAGCAGTTCTTC. The V call is TRBV15, the J call TRBJ2-1; D may be TRBD1 (6 bases). CDR1 and CDR2 (germline): LNHNV, YYDKDF (reference sequence). Trimming took off 9 bases at V and 3 bases at J, with 15 bases between the two ends. The CDR3 is 14 amino acids. The full variable domain, with the rest looked up from reference TRBV15 and TRBJ2-1, is DAMVIQNPRYQVTQFGKPVTLSCSQTLNHNVMYWYQQKSSQAPKLLFHYYDKDFNNEADTPDNFQSRRPNTSFCFLDIRSPGLGDTAMYLCATNGGGSYNEQFFGPGTRLTVL.

The gene calls are TRBV15 and TRBJ2-6, with 8 nucleotides matching TRBD2. Germline lookup yields CDR1 LNHNV and CDR2 YYDKDF (reference sequence). Germline trimming cut 5 bases from V and 6 bases from J; bases unmatched to any gene: 9. CDR3 length equals 16 residues. The CDR3 DNA is TGTGCCACCAGCGGTCGGGAGGGGCTGGTGGCCAACGTCCTGACTTTC. Translating gives CATSGREGLVANVLTF.

This clone was detected a few times. V is TRBV7-3 and J is TRBJ2-1, with TRBD2 matching 11 bases. Germline CDR1 reads SGHTA; CDR2 reads FQGTGA. This CDR3 has 16 residues. After removal of 2 bases from V and 7 bases from J, the junction contained 7 bases not matched to a gene. The CDR3: CASSLVAGGHGNEQFF. The CDR3, as DNA: TGTGCCAGCAGCTTAGTAGCGGGGGGGCATGGTAATGAGCAGTTCTTC.

This clone was observed a single time. J is TRBJ1-5 and V is TRBV6-5, with TRBD1 matching 7 bases. The junction had 8 bases not matched to a gene; V was cut back by 7 bases and J by 5 bases. The V gene's germline CDR1 is MNHEY and CDR2 SVGAGI. The CDR3 totals 14 residues. The DNA for the CDR3 is TGTGCCAGCACCAGCGGACAGGAATATCAGCCCCAGCATTTT. Translated: CASTSGQEYQPQHF.

The chain joins TRBV2 to TRBJ1-2, with TRBD1 identical over 7 bases. Germline V CDR1 and CDR2: SNHLY, FYNNEI. After removal of 5 bases from V and 2 bases from J, the junction contained 8 bases not matched to a gene. The CDR3 is made up of 15 amino acids. The CDR3 bases are TGTGCCAGCAGTTTGGGCCGGGACAGCAACTATGGCTACACCTTC. Protein sequence: CASSLGRDSNYGYTF.